This T cell receptor (beta chain) appears in the sequencing data of a study of graft-versus-host responses after intestinal transplantation. On the study more broadly: Recipients across the board were started on anti-thymocyte globulin induction, then kept on tacrolimus and steroids for about 3 years. Study-level points and caveats: Across patients carrying graft-donor T cell macrochimerism, allografts held high graft-versus-host to host-versus-graft clonal ratios. GvH clones were found in recipient marrow; some appeared first in ileum or blood.

Sequencing was performed with immunoSEQ multiplex PCR; in TCRdb, only in-frame clones are kept and a portion is missing. This repertoire shows some 90,000 clones, just under 95% found once; its top ten account for roughly 0.43%. Worth noting for this clone: What it binds is unknown.

J lost 5 bases, V lost 4 bases, and 8 bases had no gene match. There are 15 residues in the CDR3. Germline values: CDR1 SGDLS, CDR2 YYNGEE. The clonotype comes from a human donor who was the organ donor for an intestinal transplant. The source was unstimulated CD8+ T cells sorted from spleen or lymph node cells, collected before transplant. This chain connects TRBV9 to TRBJ2-5; 10 nucleotides line up with TRBD1. DNA for the CDR3: TGTGCCAGCAGCACACAGACAGGGGGCGGTGAGACCCAGTACTTC. Translation gives CASSTQTGGGETQYF.